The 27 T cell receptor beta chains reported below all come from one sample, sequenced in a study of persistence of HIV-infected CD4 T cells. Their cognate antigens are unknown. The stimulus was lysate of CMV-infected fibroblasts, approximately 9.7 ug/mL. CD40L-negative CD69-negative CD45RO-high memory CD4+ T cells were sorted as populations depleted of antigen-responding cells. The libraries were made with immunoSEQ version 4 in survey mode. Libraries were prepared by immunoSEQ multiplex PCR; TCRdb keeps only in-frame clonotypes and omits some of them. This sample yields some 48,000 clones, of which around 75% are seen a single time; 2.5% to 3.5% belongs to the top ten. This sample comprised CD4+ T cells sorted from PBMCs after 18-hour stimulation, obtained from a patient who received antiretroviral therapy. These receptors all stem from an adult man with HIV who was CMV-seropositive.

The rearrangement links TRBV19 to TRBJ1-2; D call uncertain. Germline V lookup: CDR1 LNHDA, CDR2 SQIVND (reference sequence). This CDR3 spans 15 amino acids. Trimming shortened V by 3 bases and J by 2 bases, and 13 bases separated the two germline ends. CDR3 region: CASSMPDPRNYGYTF. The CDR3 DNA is TGTGCCAGTAGTATGCCAGACCCTAGGAACTATGGCTACACCTTC.

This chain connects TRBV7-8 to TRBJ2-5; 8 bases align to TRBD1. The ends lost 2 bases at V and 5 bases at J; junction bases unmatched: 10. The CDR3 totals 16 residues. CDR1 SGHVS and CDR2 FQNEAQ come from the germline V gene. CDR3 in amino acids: CASSLQEQGGGETQYF. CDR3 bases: TGTGCCAGCAGCTTACAGGAACAGGGGGGCGGCGAGACCCAGTACTTC.

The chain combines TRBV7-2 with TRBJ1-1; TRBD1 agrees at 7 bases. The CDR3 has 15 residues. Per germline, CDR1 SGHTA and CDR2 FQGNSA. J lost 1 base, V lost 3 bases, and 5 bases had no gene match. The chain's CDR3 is CASSLTGSQNTEAFF. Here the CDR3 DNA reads TGTGCCAGCAGCTTGACAGGGTCGCAGAACACTGAAGCTTTCTTT.

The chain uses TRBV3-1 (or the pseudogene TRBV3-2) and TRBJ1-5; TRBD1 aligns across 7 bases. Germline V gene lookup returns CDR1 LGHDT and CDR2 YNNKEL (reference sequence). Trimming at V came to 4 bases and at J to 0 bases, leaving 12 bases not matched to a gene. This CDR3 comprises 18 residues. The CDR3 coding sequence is TGTGCCAGCAGCCCTGCAATGGACAGGAGATATAGCAATCAGCCCCAGCATTTT. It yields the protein CASSPAMDRRYSNQPQHF.

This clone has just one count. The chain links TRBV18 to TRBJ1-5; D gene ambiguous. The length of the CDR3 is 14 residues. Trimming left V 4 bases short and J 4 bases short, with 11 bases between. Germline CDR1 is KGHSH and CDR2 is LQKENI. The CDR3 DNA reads TGTGCCAGCTCACTGTCGACTGAGAATCAGCCCCAGCATTTT. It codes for CASSLSTENQPQHF.

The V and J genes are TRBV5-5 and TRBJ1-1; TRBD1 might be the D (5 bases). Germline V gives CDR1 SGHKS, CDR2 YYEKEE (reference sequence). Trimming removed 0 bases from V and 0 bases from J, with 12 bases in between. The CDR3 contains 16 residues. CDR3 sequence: CASSLAPTALNTEAFF. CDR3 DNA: TGTGCCAGCAGCTTGGCCCCGACAGCCCTGAACACTGAAGCTTTCTTT.

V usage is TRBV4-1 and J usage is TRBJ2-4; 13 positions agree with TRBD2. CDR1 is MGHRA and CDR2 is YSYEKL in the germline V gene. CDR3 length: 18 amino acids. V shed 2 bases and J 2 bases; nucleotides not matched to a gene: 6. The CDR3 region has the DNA TGCGCCAGCAGCCAAACTAGCGGGAGGGCCGGGACCAAAAACATTCAGTACTTC. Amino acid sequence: CASSQTSGRAGTKNIQYF.

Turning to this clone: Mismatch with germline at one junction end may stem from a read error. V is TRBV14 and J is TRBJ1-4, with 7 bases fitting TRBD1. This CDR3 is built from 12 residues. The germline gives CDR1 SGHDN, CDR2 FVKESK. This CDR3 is CASRQGGGKLFF. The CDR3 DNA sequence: TGTGCCAGCAGGCAAGGGGGCGGCAAACTGTTTTTT.

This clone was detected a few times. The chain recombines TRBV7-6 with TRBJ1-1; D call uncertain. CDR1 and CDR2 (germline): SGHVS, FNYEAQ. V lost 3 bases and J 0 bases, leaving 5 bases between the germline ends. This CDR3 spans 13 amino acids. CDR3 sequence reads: CASSFLMNTEAFF. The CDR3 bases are TGTGCCAGCAGCTTTTTGATGAACACTGAAGCTTTCTTT.

CDR3 coding DNA: TGCAGTGCTAGAGCCAAAAACATTCAGTACTTC. This translates into CSARAKNIQYF. This sequence joins TRBV20-1 and TRBJ2-4; no reliable D call. Germline loops: CDR1 DFQATT, CDR2 SNEGSKA (reference sequence). Trimming left V 1 base short and J 2 bases short, with 0 bases between. The CDR3 loop spans 11 amino acids.

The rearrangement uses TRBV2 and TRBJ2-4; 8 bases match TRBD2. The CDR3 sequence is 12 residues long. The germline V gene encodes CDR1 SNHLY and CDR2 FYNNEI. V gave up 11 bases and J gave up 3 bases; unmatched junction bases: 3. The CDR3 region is CAGSGIKNIQYF. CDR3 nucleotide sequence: TGTGCCGGTAGCGGGATCAAAAACATTCAGTACTTC.

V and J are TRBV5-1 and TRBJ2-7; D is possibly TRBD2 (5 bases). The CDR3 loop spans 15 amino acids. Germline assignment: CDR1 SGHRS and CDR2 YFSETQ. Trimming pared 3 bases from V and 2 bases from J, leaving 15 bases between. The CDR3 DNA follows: TGCGCCAGCAGCTCCACCTTCGGGGAAACCTACGAGCAGTACTTC. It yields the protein CASSSTFGETYEQYF.

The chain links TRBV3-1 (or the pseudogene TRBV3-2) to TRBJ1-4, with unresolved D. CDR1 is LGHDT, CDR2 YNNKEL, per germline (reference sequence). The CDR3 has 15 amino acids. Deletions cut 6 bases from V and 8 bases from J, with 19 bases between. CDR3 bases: TGTGCCAGCAGGCACCAGAAATCACTTGGGGAAAAACTGTTTTTT. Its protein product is CASRHQKSLGEKLFF.

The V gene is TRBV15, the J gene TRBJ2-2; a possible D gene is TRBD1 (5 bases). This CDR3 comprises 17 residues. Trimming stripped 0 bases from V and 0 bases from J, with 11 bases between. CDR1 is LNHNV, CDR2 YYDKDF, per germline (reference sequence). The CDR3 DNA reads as TGTGCCACCAGCAGAGACGACAGCATAGCGAACACCGGGGAGCTGTTTTTT. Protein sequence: CATSRDDSIANTGELFF.

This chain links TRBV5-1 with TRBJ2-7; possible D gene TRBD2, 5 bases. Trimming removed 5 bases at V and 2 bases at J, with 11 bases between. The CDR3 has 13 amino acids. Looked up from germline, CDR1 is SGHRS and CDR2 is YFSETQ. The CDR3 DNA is TGCGCCAGCAGGGTGACGGGGACCTACGAGCAGTACTTC. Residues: CASRVTGTYEQYF.

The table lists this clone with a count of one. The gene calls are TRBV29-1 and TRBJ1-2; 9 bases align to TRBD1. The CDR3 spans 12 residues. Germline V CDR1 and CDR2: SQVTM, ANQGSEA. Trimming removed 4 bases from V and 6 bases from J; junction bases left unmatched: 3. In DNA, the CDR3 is TGCAGCGTTGTACAGGGGGCCGATGGCTACACCTTC. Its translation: CSVVQGADGYTF.

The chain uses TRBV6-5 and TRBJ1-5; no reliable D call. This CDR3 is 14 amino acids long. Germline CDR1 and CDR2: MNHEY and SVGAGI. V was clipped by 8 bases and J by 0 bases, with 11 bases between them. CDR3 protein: CASVRGYSNQPQHF. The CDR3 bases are TGTGCCAGCGTTCGAGGATATAGCAATCAGCCCCAGCATTTT.

The CDR3 DNA reads as TGTGCCAGCAGCTACCCGGGACTAGCGGGGGAGCTGTTTTTT. As protein: CASSYPGLAGELFF. The chain carries TRBV7-9 and TRBJ2-2; 10 bases fit TRBD2. Trimming cost V 4 bases and J 8 bases; bases outside gene matches: 4. Germline values: CDR1 SEHNR, CDR2 FQNEAQ (reference sequence). The CDR3 sequence is 14 residues long. Supplemented by reference TRBV7-9 and TRBJ2-2, the full variable domain reads DTGVSQNPRHKITKRGQNVTFRCDPISEHNRLYWYRQTLGQGPEFLTYFQNEAQLEKSRLLSDRFSAERPKGSFSTLEIQRTEQGDSAMYLCASSYPGLAGELFFGEGSRLTVL.

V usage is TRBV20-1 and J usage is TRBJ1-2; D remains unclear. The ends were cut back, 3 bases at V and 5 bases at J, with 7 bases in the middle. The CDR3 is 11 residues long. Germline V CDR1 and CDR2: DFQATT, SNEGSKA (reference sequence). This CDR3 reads CSASPQYGYTF. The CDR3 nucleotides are TGCAGTGCTAGTCCACAGTATGGCTACACCTTC.

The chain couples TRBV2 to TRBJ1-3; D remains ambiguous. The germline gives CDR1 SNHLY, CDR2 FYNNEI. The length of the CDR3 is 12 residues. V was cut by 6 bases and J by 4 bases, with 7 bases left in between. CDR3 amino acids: CASSYQGNTIYF. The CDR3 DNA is TGTGCCAGCAGCTATCAGGGAAACACCATATATTTT.

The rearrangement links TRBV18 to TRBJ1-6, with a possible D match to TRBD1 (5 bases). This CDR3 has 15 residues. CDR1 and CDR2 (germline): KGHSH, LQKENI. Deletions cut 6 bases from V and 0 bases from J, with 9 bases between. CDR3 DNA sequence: TGTGCCAGCTCGACAGAAAGCTCCTATAATTCACCCCTCCACTTT. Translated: CASSTESSYNSPLHF.

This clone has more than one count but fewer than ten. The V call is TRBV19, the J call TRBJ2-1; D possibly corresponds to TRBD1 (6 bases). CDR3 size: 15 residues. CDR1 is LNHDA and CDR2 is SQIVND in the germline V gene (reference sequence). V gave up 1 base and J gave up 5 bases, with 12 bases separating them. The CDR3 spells CASSIARQVNNEQFF. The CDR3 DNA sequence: TGTGCCAGTAGTATAGCGAGACAGGTCAACAATGAGCAGTTCTTC.

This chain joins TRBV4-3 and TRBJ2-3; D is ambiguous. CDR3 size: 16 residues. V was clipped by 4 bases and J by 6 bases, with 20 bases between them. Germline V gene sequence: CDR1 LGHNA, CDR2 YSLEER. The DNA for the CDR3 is TGCGCCAGCAGCCTAAGGGCAGGTCTTGAGATCGATACGCAGTATTTT. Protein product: CASSLRAGLEIDTQYF.

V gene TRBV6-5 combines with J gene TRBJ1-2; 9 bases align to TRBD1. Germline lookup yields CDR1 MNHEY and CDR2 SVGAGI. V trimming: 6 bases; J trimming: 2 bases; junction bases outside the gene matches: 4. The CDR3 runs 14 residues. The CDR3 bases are TGTGCCAGCAGAGGACAGGGGCGGAACTATGGCTACACCTTC. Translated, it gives CASRGQGRNYGYTF.

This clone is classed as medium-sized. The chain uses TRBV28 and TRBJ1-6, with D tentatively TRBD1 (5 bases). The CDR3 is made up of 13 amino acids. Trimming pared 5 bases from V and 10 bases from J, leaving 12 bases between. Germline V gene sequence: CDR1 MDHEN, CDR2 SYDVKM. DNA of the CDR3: TGTGCCAGCAGTCTCGGGGGGAACTCACCCCTCCACTTT. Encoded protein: CASSLGGNSPLHF.

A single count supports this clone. CDR3 sequence: CASSQDGQGGYGYTF. Written as DNA, the CDR3 is TGTGCCAGCAGCCAAGATGGACAGGGTGGCTATGGCTACACCTTC. The chain carries TRBV4-2 and TRBJ1-2, with 8 nucleotides matching TRBD1. V gave up 0 bases and J gave up 4 bases; unmatched junction bases: 4. The CDR3 runs to 15 residues. CDR1 and CDR2 from the germline V gene are LGHNA and YNFKEQ.

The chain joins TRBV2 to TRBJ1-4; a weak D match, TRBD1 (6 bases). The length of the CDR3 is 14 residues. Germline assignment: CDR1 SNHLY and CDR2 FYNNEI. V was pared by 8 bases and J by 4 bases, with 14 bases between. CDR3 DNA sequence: TGTGCCAGCTTCAGAGGACAGCTTAATGAAAAACTGTTTTTT. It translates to CASFRGQLNEKLFF.